A single sample is the source of the 2 T cell receptor beta chains below, sequenced in a study. A single record per CDR3 protein comes from TCRdb applying MiXCR to the 5' RACE reads. The sample has fewer than 65,000 distinct CDR3 sequences, 30% seen once. Sequencing was performed on tumor-infiltrating naive CD4+ T cells sorted from the breast tumor. Subset denoted: naive CD4+ T cells, CD4+CD45RA+CD25-. These receptors were taken from a female donor with breast cancer.

Many counts were recorded for this clonotype. The chain combines TRBV27 with TRBJ2-3; D is ambiguous. CDR1 and CDR2 from the germline V gene are MNHEY and SMNVEV (reference sequence). Trimming shortened V by 5 bases and J by 1 base, and 4 bases separated the two germline ends. This CDR3 spans 12 amino acids. CDR3 loop: CASSPRTDTQYF. The CDR3 DNA follows: TGTGCCAGCAGTCCACGCACAGATACGCAGTATTTT.

This chain links TRBV9 with TRBJ2-2, with a possible D match to TRBD2 (5 bases). The CDR3 is 14 residues long. Germline V gene lookup returns CDR1 SGDLS and CDR2 YYNGEE. V was cut by 4 bases and J by 8 bases, with 15 bases left in between. The CDR3 reads CASSPHFGVGELFF. The CDR3 DNA reads TGTGCCAGCAGCCCGCACTTCGGGGTAGGGGAGCTGTTTTTT.